This T cell receptor (beta chain) was obtained from a study of blood T cell repertoires in COVID-19 (TCRdb year 2020). About the investigation overall: Collaborator samples came from the United States, Italy and Spain and covered acute and convalescent phases of COVID-19. The sample metadata nearly always contained a de-identified subject ID, COVID-19 status, age in years and sex. The repertoires were released in a freely available public database meant as a resource for research on the immune response to SARS-CoV-2. Samples came from the ongoing ImmuneRACE study (first 160 participants) plus 1,254 subjects from 6 global collaborators. The material from the prospective study consisted of cDNA or gDNA derived from T cells, B-cell-depleted T cells, or PBMCs. Subjects who had been exposed to COVID-19, were actively infected with it, or had recovered from it provided the deeply sampled blood TCRbeta repertoires that made up the dataset. Where available, HLA class I and class II types were obtained from metadata supplied by the sample provider rather than from assay-based typing. What the work shows at the level of the full study, not this receptor alone: The quantity of clinical and demographic metadata differed by source and by participant and was supplied without curation.

From the germline V gene, CDR1 is SGHAT and CDR2 is FQNNGV. From the cysteine up to the phenylalanine, the CDR3 has a length of 16 residues. Here the CDR3 DNA is all that survives: 48 bases in frame from base 1. V is reduced by 0 bases and J by 8 bases, leaving a spacing of 19 bases between them. The immunoSEQ Assay, a bias-controlled multiplex PCR, was used to amplify TCRbeta CDR3 regions from genomic DNA. As for the original processing: The number of nucleated cells in each sample was estimated from the amplification of reference gene primers within the assay. Sequence reads were collapsed and filtered to measure the absolute abundance of every unique TCRbeta CDR3 rearrangement. For each sample, productive Simpson clonality was calculated as the square root of Simpson's diversity index over productive rearrangements. This is the immuneACCESS table as TCRdb keeps it, with only in-frame sequences that have V and J called. A part of the clones is gone; compared with another copy, unresolved V genes explain less than half, and the rest is unexplained. V, J and clone size reflect that table, while D and trimming were determined from the DNA. The sample table holds roughly 350,000 clones, of which 85% were seen once. Roughly 3.6% of the sample belongs to the ten largest clones.

With respect to this clone: Its antigen target is currently unknown. No base-level quality is on record; no much larger clone is a single base apart.

Each collaborating institution followed its own protocols to collect whole blood in K2EDTA tubes. Collaborator samples were shipped for TCRbeta analysis as frozen whole blood, isolated PBMCs, or DNA extracted from either sample type. The TCR originated in a woman between 18 and 29 years old with acute or convalescent COVID-19. Here the chain combines TRBV11-2 and TRBJ1-2; too little of a D gene remains to name it. Input material: peripheral blood. The CDR3 loop reads CASSLDRRRVHGGYTF. The DNA sequence follows: TGTGCCAGCAGCTTAGATCGACGCCGGGTTCACGGCGGCTACACCTTC.